These 20 T cell receptor beta chains came from one sample sequenced in a study of beta chain features in type 1 diabetes. The authors reverse transcribed all of the isolated RNA, so sequencing captured expressed TCRB transcripts. Some clones are missing from TCRdb's copy, which holds only in-frame ones; the method was immunoSEQ multiplex PCR. The sample yields over 700,000 clones, about a sixth seen once. The sample consisted of naive CD4+ T cells from blood. These TCRs come from a woman between 18 and 30 years old in good health.

The rearrangement uses TRBV7-3 and TRBJ2-2; no firm D call. V lost 2 bases to trimming and J lost 2 bases, with 12 bases between them. The CDR3 covers 16 residues. In germline, CDR1 is SGHTA, CDR2 FQGTGA. The CDR3 loop is CASSLYGGTNTGELFF. The CDR3, as DNA: TGTGCCAGCAGCTTATATGGCGGAACTAACACCGGGGAGCTGTTTTTT.

The chain employs TRBV19 and TRBJ1-1; D might be TRBD1 (5 bases). With 5 bases removed from V and 4 bases from J, the gap between germline ends came to 11 bases. Germline V CDR1 and CDR2: LNHDA, SQIVND (reference sequence). This CDR3 comprises 13 residues. The CDR3 DNA follows: TGTGCCAGTAGTTCCGGGGCCGCCACTGAAGCTTTCTTT. Protein sequence: CASSSGAATEAFF.

This clone was seen a few times. V usage is TRBV11-2 and J usage is TRBJ2-7; the D is unclear. The CDR3 is made up of 15 amino acids. Trimming removed 5 bases from V and 0 bases from J, with 14 bases in between. From germline, CDR1 is SGHAT and CDR2 FQNNGV. The CDR3 spells CASSDWRSPSYEQYF. CDR3 coding DNA: TGTGCCAGCAGCGACTGGCGGAGCCCCTCCTACGAGCAGTACTTC.

There are a few counts of this clone. V usage is TRBV9 and J usage is TRBJ1-2; D call uncertain. V lost 4 bases and J lost 3, with 13 bases in between. Germline V CDR1 and CDR2: SGDLS, YYNGEE. This CDR3 has 14 amino acids. The CDR3, as DNA: TGTGCCAGCAGCCCTTTATACCGGGACTATGGCTACACCTTC. Translation gives CASSPLYRDYGYTF.

The chain links TRBV6-1 to TRBJ1-5, with D unresolved. The CDR3 is 12 amino acids. The V gene lost 4 bases and the J gene lost 5 bases, with 6 bases spanning the gap. Germline assignment: CDR1 MNHNS and CDR2 SASEGT. The CDR3 loop is CASSGGYQPQHF. CDR3 sequence (DNA): TGTGCCAGCAGTGGTGGCTATCAGCCCCAGCATTTT.

The chain couples TRBV6-6 to TRBJ2-1, with 8 nucleotides matching TRBD1. CDR1 is MNHNY and CDR2 is SVGAGI in the germline V gene (reference sequence). The CDR3 sequence is 13 residues long. The CDR3 DNA is TGTGCTTGCCGGGACAGGTACTACAATGAGCAGTTCTTC. Amino acid sequence: CACRDRYYNEQFF.

The sample holds a few counts of this clone. J is TRBJ1-2 and V is TRBV7-8, with 9 positions matching TRBD1. V trimming: 3 bases; J trimming: 8 bases; junction bases outside the gene matches: 13. Per germline, CDR1 SGHVS and CDR2 FQNEAQ. The CDR3 consists of 16 residues. DNA for the CDR3: TGTGCCAGCAGCTTCTCCCGGTCGGCACAGGGGGCGGGCTACACCTTC. Translation: CASSFSRSAQGAGYTF.

This clone was seen a handful of times. The rearrangement uses TRBV25-1 and TRBJ2-1, with D tentatively TRBD2 (5 bases). CDR1 and CDR2 (germline): MGHDK, SYGVNS. V was cut by 5 bases and J by 6 bases, with 11 bases left in between. CDR3 size: 13 residues. CDR3 loop: CASSHRGSNEQFF. The CDR3 DNA reads TGTGCCAGCAGTCACCGGGGAAGCAATGAGCAGTTCTTC.

V gene TRBV11-2 combines with J gene TRBJ2-2, with D unclear. The CDR3 is 15 residues long. Germline CDR1 reads SGHAT; CDR2 reads FQNNGV. V was clipped by 6 bases and J by 2 bases, with 13 bases between them. CDR3 sequence reads: CASRPWRTNTGELFF. CDR3 coding DNA: TGTGCCAGCAGGCCGTGGCGCACTAACACCGGGGAGCTGTTTTTT.

The chain uses TRBV28 and TRBJ1-5; D is uncertain. This CDR3 is 15 amino acids long. Germline assignment: CDR1 MDHEN and CDR2 SYDVKM. Trimming stripped 3 bases from V and 6 bases from J, with 15 bases between. This CDR3 is CASSFFRASGQPQHF. Written as DNA, the CDR3 is TGTGCCAGCAGTTTTTTCCGGGCCAGCGGTCAGCCCCAGCATTTT.

The V call is TRBV21-1, the J call TRBJ2-1; the table's D call TRBD2 went unverified against the DNA. TRBV21-1 is termed a pseudogene. There are 19 residues in the CDR3. As DNA, the CDR3 is TGTGCCAGCAGCAGCGCCGGGACTAGCGGGAACCCTTCCTTAAATGAGCAGTTCTTC. Encoded protein: CASSSAGTSGNPSLNEQFF.

This clone appeared a few times. The chain carries TRBV5-6 and TRBJ2-4, with TRBD2 matching over 10 bases. V lost 1 base to trimming and J lost 9 bases; unmatched junction nucleotides: 7. The CDR3 covers 15 residues. The V gene's germline CDR1 is SGHDT and CDR2 YYEEEE. As DNA, the CDR3 is TGTGCCAGCAGCTTGAATCAGCGGGAGGGCTTCATTCAGTACTTC. Residues: CASSLNQREGFIQYF.

There are a few counts of this clone. The J gene is TRBJ2-2, the V gene TRBV10-3, with TRBD2 matching 8 bases. Trimming cost V 6 bases and J 2 bases; bases outside gene matches: 8. The CDR3 spans 16 residues. Germline CDR1 is ENHRY and CDR2 is SYGVKD. CDR3 in DNA: TGTGCCATCAGGAAAATAGCGGGAAGAAACACCGGGGAGCTGTTTTTT. Amino acid sequence: CAIRKIAGRNTGELFF.

The rearrangement links TRBV4-1 to TRBJ2-1; 8 nucleotides match TRBD2. Germline trimming cut 1 base from V and 9 bases from J; bases unmatched to any gene: 11. Germline V gene data show CDR1 as MGHRA and CDR2 as YSYEKL. This CDR3 spans 16 amino acids. CDR3 sequence reads: CASSQALAGIRREQFF. CDR3 nucleotides: TGCGCCAGCAGCCAAGCGTTAGCGGGAATTAGGCGTGAGCAGTTCTTC.

V gene TRBV19 combines with J gene TRBJ2-3; tentatively, D is TRBD2 (6 bases). The CDR3 contains 14 residues. V dropped 7 bases and J dropped 4 bases, with 15 bases sitting between them. Germline V gene lookup returns CDR1 LNHDA and CDR2 SQIVND (reference sequence). CDR3 in DNA: TGTGCCAGTATGGACTACCGGCGGGCAGATACGCAGTATTTT. Translation gives CASMDYRRADTQYF.

The V gene is TRBV9, the J gene TRBJ1-1, with D unresolved. The V and J ends lost 0 bases and 3 bases respectively, with 6 bases between them. This CDR3 spans 13 amino acids. Per germline, CDR1 SGDLS and CDR2 YYNGEE. The CDR3 DNA sequence: TGTGCCAGCAGCGTAGCTGCAGACACTGAAGCTTTCTTT. As protein: CASSVAADTEAFF.

This clone was seen only a few times. The V call is TRBV5-4, the J call TRBJ2-2; 9 bases match TRBD2. The length of the CDR3 is 14 residues. Germline CDR1 and CDR2: SGHNT and YYREEE (reference sequence). The V segment lost 7 bases and the J segment 7 bases; nucleotides outside the gene matches: 8. The CDR3 DNA reads as TGTGCCAGCGCTAGCGGGACTTTGGGCGGGGAGCTGTTTTTT. Residues: CASASGTLGGELFF.

The chain uses TRBV4-3 and TRBJ2-3; D is uncertain. Looked up from germline, CDR1 is LGHNA and CDR2 is YSLEER. CDR3 length: 11 amino acids. Trimming removed 3 bases from V and 6 bases from J, with 4 bases in between. DNA for the CDR3: TGCGCCAGCAGCCAGAGGGATACGCAGTATTTT. It specifies CASSQRDTQYF.

In nucleotides, the CDR3 is TGTGCCAGCAGCTTGATTCAGGCAGAGGGCTACACCTTC. It is translated as CASSLIQAEGYTF. V usage is TRBV5-4 and J usage is TRBJ1-2; D is undetermined. V lost 1 base to trimming and J lost 8 bases, with 12 bases between them. The CDR3 is made up of 13 amino acids. The germline V gene encodes CDR1 SGHNT and CDR2 YYREEE (reference sequence). Full variable domain (rest looked up from reference TRBV5-4 and TRBJ1-2): ETGVTQSPTHLIKTRGQQVTLRCSSQSGHNTVSWYQQALGQGPQFIFQYYREEENGRGNFPPRFSGLQFPNYSSELNVNALELDDSALYLCASSLIQAEGYTFGSGTRLTVV.

V gene TRBV11-1 combines with J gene TRBJ2-6; no firm D call. The CDR3 contains 13 residues. The germline CDR1 and CDR2 sequences are SGHAT and FQDESV (reference sequence). V gave up 3 bases and J gave up 4 bases, with 4 bases separating them. CDR3: CASSLPGANVLTF. In nucleotides, the CDR3 is TGTGCCAGCAGCTTGCCCGGGGCCAACGTCCTGACTTTC.